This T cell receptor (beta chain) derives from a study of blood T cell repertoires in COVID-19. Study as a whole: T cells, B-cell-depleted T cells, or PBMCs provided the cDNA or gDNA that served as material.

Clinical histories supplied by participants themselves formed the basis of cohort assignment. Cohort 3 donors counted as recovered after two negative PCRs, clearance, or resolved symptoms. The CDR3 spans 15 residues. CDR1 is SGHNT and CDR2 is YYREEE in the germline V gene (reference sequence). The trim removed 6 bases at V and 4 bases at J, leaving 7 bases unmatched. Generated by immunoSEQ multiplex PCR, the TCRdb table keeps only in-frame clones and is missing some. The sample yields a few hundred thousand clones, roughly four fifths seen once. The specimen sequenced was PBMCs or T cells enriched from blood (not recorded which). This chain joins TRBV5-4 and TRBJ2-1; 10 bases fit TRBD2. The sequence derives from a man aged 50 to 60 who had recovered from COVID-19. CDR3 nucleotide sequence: TGTGCCAGCATTCTAGCGGGAGCAGGTTACAATGAGCAGTTCTTC. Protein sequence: CASILAGAGYNEQFF.